The 7 T cell receptor beta chains given below trace back to one sample, sequenced in a study of CD8+ T cells in alopecia areata. In each case, RNA was isolated and then reverse transcribed into cDNA as the sequencing template. Only in-frame clones appear in the TCRdb table, and some are missing; sequencing was by immunoSEQ multiplex PCR. The data show about 130,000 clones, about three fifths seen once. Source: CD4+ T cells sorted from blood, taken at week 0. Receptors originate from a human donor with alopecia areata.

About this clone itself: The sample has other DNA sequences that encode this CDR3 too. The chain uses TRBV18 and TRBJ1-1, with D tentatively TRBD1 (5 bases). The CDR3 loop spans 14 amino acids. The germline V and J ends were trimmed by 3 bases and 1 base, with 9 bases remaining between them. From germline, CDR1 is KGHSH and CDR2 LQKENI. CDR3 bases: TGTGCCAGCTCACCGGGGCAGGAGAACACTGAAGCTTTCTTT. Translation: CASSPGQENTEAFF.

The count of this clone is one. The rearrangement joins TRBV29-1 to TRBJ1-1; 9 bases are shared with TRBD1. V was pared by 5 bases and J by 4 bases, with 2 bases of the junction left unmatched. Germline CDR1 is SQVTM and CDR2 is ANQGSEA. This CDR3 contains 12 residues. The CDR3: CSVTGGTTEAFF. In DNA form, the CDR3 reads TGCAGCGTTACAGGGGGCACCACTGAAGCTTTCTTT.

The chain recombines TRBV10-3 with TRBJ2-7; D is possibly TRBD2 (7 bases). Per germline, CDR1 ENHRY and CDR2 SYGVKD. Trimming took 3 bases from V and 5 from J, leaving 17 bases between them. The CDR3 contains 15 residues. CDR3 nucleotide sequence: TGTGCCATCAGTGATTGGGGGGCAGGGAGGGACGAGCAGTACTTC. Its protein is CAISDWGAGRDEQYF.

The chain has TRBV5-6 and TRBJ2-5, with D uncertain. Deletions cut 0 bases from V and 2 bases from J, with 5 bases between. From germline, CDR1 is SGHDT and CDR2 YYEEEE. The CDR3 is made up of 13 amino acids. CDR3 protein: CASSLARQETQYF. CDR3 nucleotides: TGTGCCAGCAGCTTGGCCCGTCAAGAGACCCAGTACTTC.

The V and J genes are TRBV7-9 and TRBJ2-3, with D unresolved. The CDR3 length is 14 residues. Between the trimmed V and J ends, which lost 4 bases and 3 bases, there was a span of 11 bases. Germline CDR1 and CDR2: SEHNR and FQNEAQ (reference sequence). CDR3 amino acids: CASSSTWPTDTQYF. For the CDR3, the DNA is TGTGCCAGCAGCTCCACTTGGCCGACAGATACGCAGTATTTT.

The V call is TRBV7-2, the J call TRBJ1-1, with unresolved D. This CDR3 is 13 amino acids long. Germline assignment: CDR1 SGHTA and CDR2 FQGNSA. Trimming left V 5 bases short and J 3 bases short, with 10 bases between. CDR3 sequence (DNA): TGTGCCAGCAGCCTTAACGGGTACACTGAAGCTTTCTTT. This encodes CASSLNGYTEAFF.

V and J are TRBV5-4 and TRBJ1-1, with D perhaps matching TRBD1 (6 bases). This CDR3 spans 15 amino acids. Trimming pared 1 base from V and 1 base from J, leaving 11 bases between. From germline, CDR1 is SGHNT and CDR2 YYREEE (reference sequence). The CDR3 DNA is TGTGCCAGCAGCTTGATCGGCAGGGGGAACACTGAAGCTTTCTTT. Amino acid sequence: CASSLIGRGNTEAFF.